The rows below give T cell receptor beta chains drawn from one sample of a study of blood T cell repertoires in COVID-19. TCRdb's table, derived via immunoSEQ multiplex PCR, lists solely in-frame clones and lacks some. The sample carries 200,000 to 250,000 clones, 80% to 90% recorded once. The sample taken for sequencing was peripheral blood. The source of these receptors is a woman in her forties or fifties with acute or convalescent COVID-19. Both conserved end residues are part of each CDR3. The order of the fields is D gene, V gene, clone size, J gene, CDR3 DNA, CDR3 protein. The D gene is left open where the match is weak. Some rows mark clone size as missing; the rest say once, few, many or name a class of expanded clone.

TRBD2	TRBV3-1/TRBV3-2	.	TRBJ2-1	TGTGCCAGCAGAGCGACTAGCGGAACCCTTTACAATGAGCAGTTCTTC	CASRATSGTLYNEQFF
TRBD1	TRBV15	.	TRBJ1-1	TGTGCCACCACTGAGGGGGCAGGGGGCACTGAAGCTTTCTTT	CATTEGAGGTEAFF
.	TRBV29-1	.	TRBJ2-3	TGCAGCGTTGAAGGGTCCGGGGGGCTAGGCACAGATACGCAGTATTTT	CSVEGSGGLGTDTQYF
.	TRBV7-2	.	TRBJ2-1	TGTGCCAGCAGCTCGCTAACAGATGAGCAGTTCTTC	CASSSLTDEQFF
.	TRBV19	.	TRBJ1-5	TGTGCCAGTAGTGACAGTTATCAGCCCCAGCATTTT	CASSDSYQPQHF
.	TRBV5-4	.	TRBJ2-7	TGTGCCAGCAGCTTGTCGTGGGAGGCCCCCTACGAGCAGTACTTC	CASSLSWEAPYEQYF
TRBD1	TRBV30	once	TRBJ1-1	TGTGCCTGGGGGACAGGGGCTAGAGCTTTCTTT	CAWGTGARAFF
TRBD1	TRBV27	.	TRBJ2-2	TGTGCCAGCAGTCGGGGACAGGTGTCGGCCGGGGAGCTGTTTTTT	CASSRGQVSAGELFF
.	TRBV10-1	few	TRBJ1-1	TGCGCCAGCAGTGAGGCCAAGCTACTCATGAACACTGAAGCTTTCTTT	CASSEAKLLMNTEAFF
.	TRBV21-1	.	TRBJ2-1	TGTGCCAGCAGCAAAACTAGCGGTTCCTACAATGAGCAGTTCTTC	CASSKTSGSYNEQFF
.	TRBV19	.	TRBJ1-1	TGTGCCAGTAGTCCACGGCAGAGGACTGAAGCTTTCTTT	CASSPRQRTEAFF
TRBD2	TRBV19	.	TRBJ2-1	TGTGCCAGTAGTCGAGGACTAGCGGGAGTTTTCCCCCGTGAGCAGTTCTTC	CASSRGLAGVFPREQFF
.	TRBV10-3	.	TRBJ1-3	TGTGCCATCAGTCCCGCAGCGGGAAACACCATATATTTT	CAISPAAGNTIYF
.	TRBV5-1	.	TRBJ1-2	TGCGCCAGCAGCTTGGACAGTCCGCCCTATGGCTACACCTTC	CASSLDSPPYGYTF
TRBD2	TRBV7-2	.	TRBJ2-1	TGTGCCAGCAGCTTAGGGCAACCGGGACTAGCGTTCATCAATGAGCAGTTCTTC	CASSLGQPGLAFINEQFF